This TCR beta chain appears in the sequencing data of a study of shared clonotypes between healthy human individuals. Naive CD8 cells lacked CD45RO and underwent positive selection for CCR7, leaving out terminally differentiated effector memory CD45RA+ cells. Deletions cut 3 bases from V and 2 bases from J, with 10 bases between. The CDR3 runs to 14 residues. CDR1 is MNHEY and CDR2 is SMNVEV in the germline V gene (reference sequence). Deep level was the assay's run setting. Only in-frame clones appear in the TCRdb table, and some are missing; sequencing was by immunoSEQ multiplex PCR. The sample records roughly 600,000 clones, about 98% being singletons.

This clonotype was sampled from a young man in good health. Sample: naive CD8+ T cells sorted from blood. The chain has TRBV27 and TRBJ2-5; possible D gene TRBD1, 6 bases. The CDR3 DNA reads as TGTGCCAGCAGTTTCCAAGGACAGCAAGAGACCCAGTACTTC. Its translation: CASSFQGQQETQYF.